This is a list of T cell receptor beta chains from one sample in a study of identical twins. Each CDR3 protein is one row after TCRdb ran MiXCR on the 5' RACE reads. This sample has some 500,000 distinct CDR3 sequences; 20% to 25% occur once, and the top ten carry 0.8% to 1%. The sample was also linked to a second study, of T cells expressing NK-cell markers.

Sequencing input: CD4+ T cells sorted from blood. The receptors shown here come from a woman under 30 in good health. The CDR3 runs from the conserved cysteine through the conserved F or W. D genes are given only for firm matches. Rows may omit the clone size; those that give it use once, few, many or a size class.

TRBD1	15	TRBJ2-5	TRBV7-6	NA	CASSYNGQGIMSQYF	TGTGCCAGCAGCTACAACGGACAGGGTATTATGTCCCAGTACTTC
NA	17	TRBJ2-1	TRBV20-1	few	CSARDAAGLSSYNEQFF	TGCAGTGCTAGAGATGCAGCGGGCCTGAGCTCCTACAATGAGCAGTTCTTC
NA	14	TRBJ2-1	TRBV9	NA	CASSVRGDYNEQFF	TGTGCCAGCAGCGTGAGAGGGGACTACAATGAGCAGTTCTTC
TRBD2	15	TRBJ2-5	TRBV7-2	NA	CASIRWGGIRETQYF	TGTGCCAGCATCAGATGGGGGGGGATTAGGGAGACCCAGTACTTC
NA	14	TRBJ2-5	TRBV3-1	NA	CASSSARGSETQYF	TGTGCCAGCAGCTCCGCCCGGGGATCGGAGACCCAGTACTTC
NA	13	TRBJ1-2	TRBV25-1	NA	CASRVGDDYGYTF	TGTGCCAGCAGAGTTGGGGACGATTATGGCTACACCTTC
TRBD2	15	TRBJ2-5	TRBV9	NA	CASSVGNSGTETQYF	TGTGCCAGCAGCGTAGGTAATAGCGGGACAGAGACCCAGTACTTC
NA	16	TRBJ1-3	TRBV12-3/TRBV12-4	few	CASSTAFRSSGNTIYF	TGTGCCAGCAGTACCGCCTTCAGGAGCTCTGGAAACACCATATATTTT
NA	14	TRBJ1-1	TRBV5-1	few	CASSLMTVGGGTFF	NA
TRBD2	15	TRBJ2-7	TRBV11-3	once	CASSPLAGGNYEQYF	TGTGCCAGCAGCCCACTAGCGGGGGGGAACTACGAGCAGTACTTC
NA	13	TRBJ1-4	TRBV2	NA	CASKEGAYEKLFF	TGTGCCAGCAAGGAAGGAGCATACGAAAAACTGTTTTTT
NA	12	TRBJ2-5	TRBV20-1	NA	CSARVGRETQYF	TGCAGTGCTAGAGTGGGCCGGGAGACCCAGTACTTC